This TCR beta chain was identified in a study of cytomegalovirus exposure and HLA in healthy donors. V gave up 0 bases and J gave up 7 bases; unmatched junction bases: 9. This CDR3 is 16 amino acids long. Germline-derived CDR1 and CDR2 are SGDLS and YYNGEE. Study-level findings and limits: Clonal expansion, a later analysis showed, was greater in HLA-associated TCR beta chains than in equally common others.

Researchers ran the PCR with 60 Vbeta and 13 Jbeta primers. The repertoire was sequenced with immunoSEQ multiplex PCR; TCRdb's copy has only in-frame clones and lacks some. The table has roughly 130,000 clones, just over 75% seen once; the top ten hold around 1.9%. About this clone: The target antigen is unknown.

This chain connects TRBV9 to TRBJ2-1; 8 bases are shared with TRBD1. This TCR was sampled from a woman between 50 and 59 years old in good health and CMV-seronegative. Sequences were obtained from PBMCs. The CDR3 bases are TGTGCCAGCAGCGTAGTTCCAGGGGGCGCCCGGAATGAGCAGTTCTTC. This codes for CASSVVPGGARNEQFF.